The clone carrying this T cell receptor beta chain showed up just once. This sample is drawn from a study of blood T cell repertoires in COVID-19. TCRdb's copy holds only in-frame clones and misses some; the assay was immunoSEQ multiplex PCR. The data contain about 220,000 clones, around 84% of them singletons. This CDR3 contains 13 residues. Trimming removed 3 bases from V and 2 bases from J, with 8 bases in between. CDR1 is GTSNPN and CDR2 is SVGIG in the germline V gene (reference sequence). Sequenced sample: peripheral blood. The rearrangement uses TRBV30 and TRBJ2-1; D gene uncertain. The receptor was derived from an older woman who had recovered from COVID-19. CDR3 protein: CAWSDNPYNEQFF. For the CDR3, the DNA is TGTGCCTGGAGCGACAACCCCTACAATGAGCAGTTCTTC.